This T cell receptor (beta chain) stems from a study of blood T cells in healthy people across ages. Study context: Template-switching capture recovered about one barcoded beta molecule per two T cells.

Worth noting for this clonotype: Possible read error: a much larger clone is one base away.

This CDR3 has 15 amino acids. A second PCR of 7 to 11 cycles used a sample-barcoded 5' primer and a J-beta primer mix. MiXCR, applied by TCRdb to the 5' RACE reads, yields one record per CDR3 protein. The table lists around 870,000 distinct CDR3 sequences, 29% of them singletons. The V gene is TRBV21-1, the J gene TRBJ2-4; the table's D gene call, TRBD1, was not cross checked with the DNA. TRBV21-1 is classified as a pseudogene. The sequence came from a woman of 80 years or more in good health. Sequenced input: blood. This CDR3 is CASSNMDRGGMERYF. In nucleotides, the CDR3 is TGTGCCAGCAGCAACATGGACAGGGGTGGGATGGAGCGGTACTTC.